This T cell receptor (beta chain) was sequenced in a study of blood T cells in healthy people across ages. With a J-beta primer mix and a sample-barcoded 5' primer, a second PCR ran about 6 to 11 cycles. Each cDNA molecule was tagged by a template-switch adaptor that had 12 random nucleotides. TCRdb re-called the 5' RACE reads with MiXCR, one entry per CDR3 protein. This table has some 1.5 million distinct CDR3 sequences, about 28% appearing once. The sample providers were healthy Caucasian people from Russia, aged about 6 to 90. The amount of total RNA extracted per sample was at least 5.5 micrograms. The study, taken as a whole, reports: The recorded TCR beta diversity per million T cells decreased in a roughly linear manner with age.

With regard to this clonotype: Its antigen is currently unknown.

The CDR3 contains 14 residues. Germline-derived CDR1 and CDR2 are GTSNPN and SVGIG (reference sequence). J gave up 5 bases and V 3 bases, and 8 bases lay outside the gene matches. What was sequenced was blood. The clonotype comes from a woman in her 30s in good health. The V gene is TRBV30, the J gene TRBJ2-3; 7 bases agree with TRBD1. This chain's CDR3 is CAWSADHRGDTQYF. In nucleotides, the CDR3 is TGTGCCTGGAGCGCCGACCACAGGGGAGATACGCAGTATTTT. The full variable domain, in which reference TRBV30 and TRBJ2-3 provide the parts outside the CDR3, is SQTIHQWPATLVQPVGSPLSLECTVEGTSNPNLYWYRQAAGRGLQLLFYSVGIGQISSEVPQNLSASRPQDRQFILSSKKLLLSDSGFYLCAWSADHRGDTQYFGPGTRLTVL.